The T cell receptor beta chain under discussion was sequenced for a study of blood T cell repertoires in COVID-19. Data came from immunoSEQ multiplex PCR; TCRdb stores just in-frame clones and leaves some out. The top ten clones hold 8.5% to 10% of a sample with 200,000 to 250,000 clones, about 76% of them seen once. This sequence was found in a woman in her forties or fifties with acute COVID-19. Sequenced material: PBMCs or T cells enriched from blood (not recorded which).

This CDR3 reads CASSEAFDRVETF. CDR3 bases: TGTGCCAGCAGTGAAGCCTTCGACAGGGTAGAAACCTTC. The chain employs TRBV6-1 and TRBJ1-2; 7 nucleotides line up with TRBD1. In germline, CDR1 is MNHNS, CDR2 SASEGT. The CDR3 is made up of 13 amino acids. The V and J ends lost 0 bases and 14 bases, in that order; junction bases with no gene match: 9.